The next 26 T cell receptor beta chains were all read from a single sample in a study of shared clonotypes between healthy human individuals. The assay was immunoSEQ multiplex PCR, and TCRdb's table has in-frame clones only and misses some. The sample includes under 700,000 clones, about 95% of them seen just once. Cells designated naive CD8 were CD45RO-negative and were positively selected for CCR7, with terminally differentiated effector memory CD45RA+ cells excluded. Material for sequencing was naive CD8+ T cells sorted from blood. The receptors stem from a woman aged 25-40 years in good health.

This clone was observed once. V usage is TRBV2 and J usage is TRBJ2-7, with 8 nucleotides matching TRBD1. CDR3 length: 16 residues. Germline-derived CDR1 and CDR2 are SNHLY and FYNNEI. With 5 bases clipped from V and 2 bases from J, the junction kept 11 bases outside the gene matches. In DNA form, the CDR3 reads TGTGCCAGCAGTCCAAAAGGGGGACAGGTAACCTACGAGCAGTACTTC. Translating it yields CASSPKGGQVTYEQYF.

The rearrangement joins TRBV2 to TRBJ2-5; tentative D call: TRBD2 (5 bases). The CDR3 consists of 14 residues. V was clipped by 1 base and J by 4 bases, with 10 bases between them. Germline-derived CDR1 and CDR2 are SNHLY and FYNNEI. CDR3 nucleotides: TGTGCCAGCAGTGAAGATAGCGTGGCAGAGACCCAGTACTTC. This codes for CASSEDSVAETQYF. Together with reference TRBV2 and TRBJ2-5, the CDR3 gives the full variable domain: EPEVTQTPSHQVTQMGQEVILRCVPISNHLYFYWYRQILGQKVEFLVSFYNNEISEKSEIFDDQFSVERPDGSNFTLKIRSTKLEDSAMYFCASSEDSVAETQYFGPGTRLLVL.

The chain uses TRBV27 and TRBJ2-7; TRBD2 matches 10 bases. The CDR3 is 14 residues long. The V segment lost 5 bases and the J segment 3 bases; nucleotides outside the gene matches: 4. Germline CDR1 is MNHEY and CDR2 is SMNVEV (reference sequence). CDR3 sequence: CASSTSSGSYEQYF. The CDR3 DNA follows: TGTGCCAGCAGTACATCTAGCGGGAGCTACGAGCAGTACTTC.

The V and J genes are TRBV4-1 and TRBJ2-7; 11 bases are a match to TRBD2. The germline gives CDR1 MGHRA, CDR2 YSYEKL. With V trimmed by 4 bases and J by 0 bases, 5 bases remained unmatched. This CDR3 contains 16 residues. For the CDR3, the DNA is TGCGCCAGCAGCCTATCAACTAGCGGGAGCTCCTACGAGCAGTACTTC. This sequence encodes CASSLSTSGSSYEQYF.

J is TRBJ2-7 and V is TRBV15, with 7 bases identical to TRBD2. Germline CDR1 is LNHNV and CDR2 is YYDKDF (reference sequence). The junction had 4 bases not matched to a gene; V was cut back by 0 bases and J by 2 bases. CDR3 length equals 15 residues. The CDR3 DNA is TGTGCCACCAGCAGAGAGGGAGGGAACCCCTACGAGCAGTACTTC. The encoded protein is CATSREGGNPYEQYF.

Remarks on this clone: At the DNA level, this CDR3 is encoded by other sequences in the same sample as well. Written as DNA, the CDR3 is TGTGCCAGCAGTTCCGGGACTAGCGGGAGGGCGGGAGAGCAGTACTTC. Protein product: CASSSGTSGRAGEQYF. V gene TRBV27 combines with J gene TRBJ2-7, with 16 bases aligning to TRBD2. The germline V gene encodes CDR1 MNHEY and CDR2 SMNVEV (reference sequence). There are 16 residues in the CDR3. V was clipped by 4 bases and J by 7 bases; unmatched bases: 7.

The V gene is TRBV4-1, the J gene TRBJ2-7, with D perhaps TRBD2 (5 bases). The germline V and J ends were trimmed by 1 base and 6 bases, with 7 bases remaining between them. CDR1 and CDR2 from the germline V gene are MGHRA and YSYEKL. The CDR3 loop spans 12 amino acids. The CDR3 sequence is CASSQAGSEQYF. CDR3 coding DNA: TGCGCCAGCAGCCAAGCGGGAAGCGAGCAGTACTTC.

This clone was observed a few times. The chain links TRBV9 to TRBJ1-5; the match to TRBD1 covers 7 bases. The length of the CDR3 is 15 residues. Trimming cost V 4 bases and J 3 bases; bases outside gene matches: 7. CDR1 and CDR2 from the germline V gene are SGDLS and YYNGEE. CDR3 bases: TGTGCCAGCAGCCCAGGGGGGGCGATCAATCAGCCCCAGCATTTT. Its protein product is CASSPGGAINQPQHF. Using reference TRBV9 and TRBJ1-5 for the parts outside the CDR3, the full variable domain is DSGVTQTPKHLITATGQRVTLRCSPRSGDLSVYWYQQSLDQGLQFLIQYYNGEERAKGNILERFSAQQFPDLHSELNLSSLELGDSALYFCASSPGGAINQPQHFGDGTRLSIL.

CDR3 region: CASSYDTGRDTEAFF. CDR3 DNA: TGTGCCAGCAGTTACGATACAGGAAGGGACACTGAAGCTTTCTTT. The J gene is TRBJ1-1, the V gene TRBV6-5; D might be TRBD1 (5 bases). In germline, CDR1 is MNHEY, CDR2 SVGAGI. The ends were cut back, 2 bases at V and 3 bases at J, with 13 bases in the middle. The CDR3 loop spans 15 amino acids.

The genes are TRBV29-1 and TRBJ1-1; D not resolved. CDR1 SQVTM and CDR2 ANQGSEA come from the germline V gene. This CDR3 region has 17 residues. Deletions cut 4 bases from V and 7 bases from J, with 28 bases between. As DNA, the CDR3 is TGCAGCGTTGCTAGTCCGTACATATCCAACGAGTTGGGTGAAGCTTTCTTT. Translation gives CSVASPYISNELGEAFF.

The rearrangement uses TRBV5-8 and TRBJ1-5; D is unresolved. The CDR3 sequence is 14 residues long. The germline V gene encodes CDR1 SGHTS and CDR2 YDEGEE. V lost 1 base to trimming and J lost 6 bases, with 11 bases between them. CDR3 sequence reads: CASSLSSGSQPQHF. In nucleotides, the CDR3 is TGTGCCAGCAGCTTGAGTTCTGGGAGTCAGCCCCAGCATTTT.

The chain combines TRBV4-1 with TRBJ2-3; tentatively, D is TRBD1 (6 bases). Germline CDR1 and CDR2: MGHRA and YSYEKL. This CDR3 has 16 residues. V was cut by 4 bases and J by 7 bases, with 21 bases left in between. The CDR3 reads CASSLTWAGEDNTQYF. The DNA of the CDR3 is TGCGCCAGCAGCCTAACTTGGGCAGGGGAAGATAATACGCAGTATTTT.

This clone has only one observation. Other DNA sequences in the same sample also yield this CDR3. V and J are TRBV13 and TRBJ1-5; D unresolved. Per the germline V gene, CDR1 is PRHDT and CDR2 is FYEKMQ (reference sequence). Trimming removed 0 bases at V and 7 bases at J, with 7 bases between. The CDR3 contains 13 residues. Written as DNA, the CDR3 is TGTGCCAGCAGCTTAGGGGGTACGCAGCCCCAGCATTTT. Translating gives CASSLGGTQPQHF.

The chain recombines TRBV2 with TRBJ2-3; D gene uncertain. The germline CDR1 and CDR2 sequences are SNHLY and FYNNEI. This CDR3 is built from 13 residues. The V end was cut by 3 bases, the J end by 6 bases, with 10 bases between. CDR3 loop: CASSDRVLDTQYF. The CDR3 region has the DNA TGTGCCAGCAGTGATCGAGTTTTGGATACGCAGTATTTT.

On this clone itself: The sample contains more than one DNA sequence encoding this CDR3. The CDR3 region is CASSVDSNSGNTIYF. CDR3 nucleotides: TGTGCCAGTAGTGTGGACAGTAACTCTGGAAACACCATATATTTT. This chain uses TRBV19 with TRBJ1-3; D possibly corresponds to TRBD1 (6 bases). The V and J ends lost 5 bases and 0 bases respectively, with 11 bases between them. The germline gives CDR1 LNHDA, CDR2 SQIVND (reference sequence). The CDR3 spans 15 residues.

The chain combines TRBV28 with TRBJ2-5; no definite D call. The better agreement between TRBJ2-7 and the DNA end casts doubt on the J call. The germline V gene encodes CDR1 MDHEN and CDR2 SYDVKM. This CDR3 contains 13 residues. The CDR3 reads CASSGDISYEQYF. The CDR3 nucleotides read TGTGCCAGCAGCGGAGACATTTCCTACGAGCAGTACTTC.

The rearrangement links TRBV5-6 to TRBJ2-7; D is uncertain. This CDR3 has 16 amino acids. Per germline, CDR1 SGHDT and CDR2 YYEEEE. V was cut by 0 bases and J by 5 bases, with 18 bases left in between. This chain's CDR3 is CASSLALKGLYDEQYF. DNA for the CDR3: TGTGCCAGCAGCTTGGCCCTAAAGGGTTTGTACGACGAGCAGTACTTC.

About this clone itself: Other DNA sequences of this sample code for an identical CDR3. The chain employs TRBV2 and TRBJ2-7; D unclear. The V and J ends lost 5 bases and 2 bases respectively, with 7 bases between them. CDR1 is SNHLY and CDR2 is FYNNEI in the germline V gene. The CDR3 spans 12 residues. The CDR3 DNA reads TGTGCCAGCAGTCCATTAGCCTACGAGCAGTACTTC. This gives the protein CASSPLAYEQYF.

The gene calls are TRBV6-6 and TRBJ2-7; D is possibly TRBD2 (5 bases). The CDR3 totals 13 residues. V lost 7 bases and J lost 2, with 12 bases in between. Germline CDR1 is MNHNY and CDR2 is SVGAGI (reference sequence). Here the CDR3 reads CASINGITYEQYF. DNA for the CDR3: TGTGCCAGCATCAACGGGATCACCTACGAGCAGTACTTC.

This clone was picked up one time. Distinct nucleotide sequences in the sample also encode this CDR3. This chain uses TRBV28 with TRBJ2-7; D is uncertain. V dropped 2 bases and J dropped 2 bases, with 7 bases sitting between them. This CDR3 is 13 amino acids long. Looked up from germline, CDR1 is MDHEN and CDR2 is SYDVKM. The CDR3 loop reads CASSLRTPYEQYF. The DNA for the CDR3 is TGTGCCAGCAGTTTAAGGACCCCCTACGAGCAGTACTTC.

This clone was detected only once. This chain uses TRBV10-3 with TRBJ2-7, with D unresolved. Germline V gene sequence: CDR1 ENHRY, CDR2 SYGVKD. This CDR3 has 15 residues. Trimming removed 3 bases at V and 1 base at J, with 13 bases between. The CDR3 spells CAISDDPTASYEQYF. CDR3 in DNA: TGTGCCATCAGTGACGACCCTACGGCTTCCTACGAGCAGTACTTC.

The rearrangement uses TRBV6-1 and TRBJ2-5; 7 nucleotides line up with TRBD1. The CDR3 runs to 15 residues. The V and J ends lost 7 bases and 5 bases, in that order; junction bases with no gene match: 13. The V gene's germline CDR1 is MNHNS and CDR2 SASEGT. The CDR3 coding sequence is TGTGCCAGCACCCGAACGGACAGGCCGGGGGAGACCCAGTACTTC. This gives the protein CASTRTDRPGETQYF.

V gene TRBV4-1 combines with J gene TRBJ2-7; TRBD2 agrees at 10 bases. Trimming removed 2 bases from V and 3 bases from J; junction bases left unmatched: 4. This CDR3 has 15 residues. Germline values: CDR1 MGHRA, CDR2 YSYEKL. The CDR3: CASSQRVAGGYEQYF. In DNA form, the CDR3 reads TGCGCCAGCAGCCAACGCGTAGCGGGAGGCTACGAGCAGTACTTC.

The chain recombines TRBV28 with TRBJ1-1; 7 nucleotides line up with TRBD1. CDR1 and CDR2 (germline): MDHEN, SYDVKM. Trimming at V came to 7 bases and at J to 5 bases, leaving 10 bases not matched to a gene. The CDR3 length is 14 residues. In DNA form, the CDR3 reads TGTGCCAGCACTACAACCCAGGGGGGGACTGAAGCTTTCTTT. This encodes CASTTTQGGTEAFF.

To note about this clone: Germline and junction disagree at one end, which may indicate a read error. The gene calls are TRBV18 and TRBJ1-5; no clear D gene. The CDR3 consists of 12 residues. The germline gives CDR1 KGHSH, CDR2 LQKENI. The DNA of the CDR3 is TGTGCCAGCTCACCAGAATCTCAGGCCCAGCATTTT. Its translation: CASSPESQAQHF. The full variable domain, rest sourced from reference TRBV18 and TRBJ1-5, is NAGVMQNPRHLVRRRGQEARLRCSPMKGHSHVYWYRQLPEEGLKFMVYLQKENIIDESGMPKERFSAEFPKEGPSILRIQQVVRGDSAAYFCASSPESQAQHFGDGTRLSIL.

CDR3 region: CAISGIGERYNEQFF. The CDR3 DNA reads TGTGCCATCAGTGGAATCGGGGAGCGCTACAATGAGCAGTTCTTC. The chain employs TRBV10-3 and TRBJ2-1; D possibly corresponds to TRBD2 (5 bases). V lost 4 bases and J 3 bases, leaving 13 bases between the germline ends. This CDR3 has 15 residues. In germline, CDR1 is ENHRY, CDR2 SYGVKD.